This TCR beta chain was recorded in a study of CD8 T cells in ankylosing spondylitis (dated by TCRdb to 2015 to 2018). A note on the overall study: The study set out to find disease-linked TCR variants by profiling T cell receptor beta repertoires in ankylosing spondylitis patients and healthy donors. The full study cohort comprised 20 to 25 ankylosing spondylitis patients and 110 or so healthy donors. Peripheral blood was sampled, and synovial fluid was also collected from ankylosing spondylitis patients.

This clonotype has just a few counts. Its binding antigen is unknown. Base-call qualities are not available, and no considerably larger clone is one nucleotide away. V gives up 0 bases and J gives up 3 bases, and the segment between their germline ends measures 10 bases. Taken from cysteine to phenylalanine, the CDR3 has 15 residues. Solely the CDR3 DNA is kept, with 45 bases framed from the first base. CDR1 and CDR2 (SGHRS, YFSETQ) derive from the germline V gene. The reads were generated on an Illumina HiSeq 2500. Quantitative 5'-RACE with molecular barcodes was the method used to prepare the TCR beta libraries. For the original study's pipeline: To identify disease-linked TCR variants, a new computational method was used, one built on a probabilistic model of VDJ rearrangement. Through fastp at Q25 and MiXCR, TCRdb rebuilt clones from the public reads, retaining in-frame beta chains. Each CDR3 protein gets just one entry, which takes the most common genes and DNA from the rows behind it. What appears here as the V and J calls and clone size reflects TCRdb's work, not the paper's. This sample has approximately 500,000 distinct CDR3 sequences in its table, and approximately 11% of those were observed once. The ten largest clonotypes hold nearly 7% of the sample.

The paper's findings and limits, for the study overall: Some motif variants had previously been reported in the synovial fluid and blood of reactive arthritis patients, which suggests shared mechanisms of disease initiation. A CD8+ phenotype was shown by the disease-linked clones, which were found at relatively low frequencies in peripheral blood. Blood from ankylosing spondylitis patients appeared to be characterized by a TCR beta motif made up of several highly homologous amino acid variants. The disease-linked clones were reported as significantly enriched in matched synovial fluid samples from ankylosing spondylitis patients.

Sample: blood, either unsorted or a sorted T cell fraction (not recorded which). In this chain, TRBV5-1 is recombined with TRBJ1-5; a weak D assignment points to TRBD1 (5 bases agree). The sequence derives from a male donor with ankylosing spondylitis. The CDR3 has the sequence CASSLAGTDNQPQHF. The DNA sequence is TGCGCCAGCAGCTTGGCAGGGACTGACAATCAGCCCCAGCATTTT.